One T cell receptor (beta chain) is described in this entry. The antigen is undetermined. Sequenced by immunoSEQ multiplex PCR; TCRdb stores in-frame clones only, minus some. The sample includes about 580,000 clones, 95% to 98% of them seen just once. The record originates from a study of shared clonotypes between healthy human individuals. Looking at the study overall: The composition of the donors was a couple of women and a few men aged 18 to 49.

The germline V and J ends were trimmed by 5 bases and 0 bases, with 8 bases remaining between them. Germline V gives CDR1 MNHEY, CDR2 SVGAGI. The CDR3 is 14 residues long. Study conclusions and caveats: Researchers found naive subsets generally carried larger estimated richness than memory subsets.

Terminally differentiated effector memory CD45RA+ cells were excluded by CCR7 positive selection of CD45RO-negative cells. The chain uses TRBV6-5 and TRBJ2-1, with unresolved D. This receptor was taken from a man aged 25-45 years in good health. The source material was naive CD8+ T cells sorted from blood. CDR3 bases: TGTGCCAGCAGTCTGTCGAGCTCCTACAATGAGCAGTTCTTC. Translated, it gives CASSLSSSYNEQFF.